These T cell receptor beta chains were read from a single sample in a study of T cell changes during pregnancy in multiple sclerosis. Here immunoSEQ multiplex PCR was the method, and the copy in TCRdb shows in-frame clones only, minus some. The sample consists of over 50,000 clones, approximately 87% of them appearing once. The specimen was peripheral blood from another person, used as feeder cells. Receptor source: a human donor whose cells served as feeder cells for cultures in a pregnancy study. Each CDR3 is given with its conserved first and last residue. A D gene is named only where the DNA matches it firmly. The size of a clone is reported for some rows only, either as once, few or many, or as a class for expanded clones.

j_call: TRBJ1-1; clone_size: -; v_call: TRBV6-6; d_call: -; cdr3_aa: CASSSPPRGTEAFF; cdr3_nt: TGTGCCAGCAGTTCACCCCCCAGGGGCACTGAAGCTTTCTTT
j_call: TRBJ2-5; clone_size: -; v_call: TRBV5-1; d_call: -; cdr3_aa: CASSYGQDGETQYF; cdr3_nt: TGCGCCAGCAGCTATGGACAAGACGGGGAGACCCAGTACTTC
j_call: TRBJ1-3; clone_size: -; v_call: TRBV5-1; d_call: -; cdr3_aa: CASSLVSGSSGNTIYF; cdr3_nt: TGCGCCAGCAGCTTGGTTTCAGGGAGCTCTGGAAACACCATATATTTT
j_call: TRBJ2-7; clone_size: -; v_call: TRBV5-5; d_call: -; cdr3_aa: CATKGGSPTRQYF; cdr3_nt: TGTGCCACCAAAGGGGGGTCCCCTACGAGGCAGTACTTC
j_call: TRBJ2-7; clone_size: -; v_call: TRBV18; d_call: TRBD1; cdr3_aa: CASSQQGAENEQYF; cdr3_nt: TGTGCCAGCTCCCAACAGGGGGCGGAAAACGAGCAGTACTTC
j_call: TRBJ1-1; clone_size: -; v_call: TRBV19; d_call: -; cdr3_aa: CASSILGPPNTEAFF; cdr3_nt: TGTGCCAGTAGTATTTTGGGCCCGCCGAACACTGAAGCTTTCTTT
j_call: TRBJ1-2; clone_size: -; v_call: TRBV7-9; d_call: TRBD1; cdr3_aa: CASSSRGQGEGYTF; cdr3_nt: TGTGCCAGCAGCTCGAGGGGGCAGGGAGAAGGCTACACCTTC
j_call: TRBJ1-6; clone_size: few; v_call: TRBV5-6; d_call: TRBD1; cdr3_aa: CASSLSQGAHSPLHF; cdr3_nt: TGTGCCAGCAGCTTATCGCAGGGGGCGCACTCACCCCTCCACTTT
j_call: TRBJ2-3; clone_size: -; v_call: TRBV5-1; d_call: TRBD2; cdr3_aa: CASSWPSGGGTDTQYF; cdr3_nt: TGCGCCAGCAGTTGGCCTAGCGGCGGCGGCACAGATACGCAGTATTTT
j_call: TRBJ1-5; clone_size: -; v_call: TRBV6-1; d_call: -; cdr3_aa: CASSFGGTLAGAQHF; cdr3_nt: TGTGCCAGCAGTTTTGGGGGTACTCTAGCAGGAGCCCAGCATTTT
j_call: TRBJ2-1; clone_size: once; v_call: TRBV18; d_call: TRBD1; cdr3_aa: CASSPVGQAEYNEQFF; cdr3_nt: TGTGCCAGCTCACCGGTCGGACAGGCCGAGTACAATGAGCAGTTCTTC